The text below deals with one T cell receptor beta chain. Libraries were prepared by immunoSEQ multiplex PCR; TCRdb keeps only in-frame clonotypes and omits some of them. The sample yields under 200,000 clones, around 96% seen once. The data are from a study of control samples from healthy donors and cancer patients. There are 17 residues in the CDR3. V shed 4 bases, J shed 1 base, and the junction held 8 bases outside the gene matches. The germline V gene encodes CDR1 SGDLS and CDR2 YYNGEE. J is TRBJ2-3 and V is TRBV9, with TRBD2 identical over 11 bases. This sequence was found in a woman between 40 and 55 years old in good health. The specimen sequenced was blood. CDR3 in DNA: TGTGCCAGCAGCCCCAGGACTAGCGGGCGAGGCACAGATACGCAGTATTTT. This translates into CASSPRTSGRGTDTQYF.